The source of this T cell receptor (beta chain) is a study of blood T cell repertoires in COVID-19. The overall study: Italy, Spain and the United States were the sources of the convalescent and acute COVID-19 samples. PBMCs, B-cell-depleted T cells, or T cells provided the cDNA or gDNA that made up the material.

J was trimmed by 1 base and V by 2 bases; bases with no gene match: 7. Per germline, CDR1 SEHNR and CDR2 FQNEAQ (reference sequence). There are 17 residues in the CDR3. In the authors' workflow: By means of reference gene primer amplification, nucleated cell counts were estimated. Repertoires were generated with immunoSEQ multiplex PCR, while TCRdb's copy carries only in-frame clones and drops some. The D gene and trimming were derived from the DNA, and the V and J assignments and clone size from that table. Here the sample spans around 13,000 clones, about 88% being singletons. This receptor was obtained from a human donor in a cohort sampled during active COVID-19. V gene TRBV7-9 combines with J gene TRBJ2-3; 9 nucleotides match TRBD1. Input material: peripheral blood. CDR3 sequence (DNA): TGTGCCAGCAGCTTACCTTACAGGACAGGGGGCACAGATACGCAGTATTTT. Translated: CASSLPYRTGGTDTQYF.